The clone carrying this T cell receptor (beta chain) was counted at least ten times. J gave up 9 bases and V 2 bases, and 4 bases lay outside the gene matches. Germline values: CDR1 SGHRS, CDR2 YFSETQ. The CDR3 extends over 12 amino acids. The data belong to a study of molecular identifiers for immune sequencing clone quantification. In TCRdb, the PCR reads were re-called with MiXCR into one record per CDR3 protein. This sample has tens of thousands of distinct CDR3 sequences, with 20% to 25% found just once. This sequence joins TRBV5-1 and TRBJ2-7, with 8 bases identical to TRBD1. This receptor was identified in a human donor in good health. Some libraries in this study had Jurkat cell RNA spiked in. Input material: naive CD8+ T cells from blood, with Jurkat cell RNA spiked in. Subset of the sample: FACS-sorted CD8+CD4-CCR7+CD45RA+ naive T cells. The CDR3, as DNA: TGCGCCAGCAGCTTAGGGACAGGCTGGCAGTACTTC. Amino acid sequence: CASSLGTGWQYF.